This T cell receptor (beta chain) was captured in a study of T cell responses to AZD1222 COVID-19 vaccine. V was cut by 10 bases and J by 2 bases, with 11 bases left in between. The CDR3 extends over 12 amino acids. Germline-derived CDR1 and CDR2 are ENHRY and SYGVKD. TCRdb keeps only in-frame clones here, not all; method: immunoSEQ multiplex PCR. The sample holds about 150,000 clones, under 95% seen once. The sample here was peripheral blood, taken on day 0 of AZD1222 vaccination. The clonotype comes from an adult in good health. V and J are TRBV10-3 and TRBJ1-1; the D gene is possibly TRBD1 (6 bases). CDR3 DNA sequence: TGTGCCACCAGACAGGTCAACACTGAAGCTTTCTTT. Encoded protein: CATRQVNTEAFF.